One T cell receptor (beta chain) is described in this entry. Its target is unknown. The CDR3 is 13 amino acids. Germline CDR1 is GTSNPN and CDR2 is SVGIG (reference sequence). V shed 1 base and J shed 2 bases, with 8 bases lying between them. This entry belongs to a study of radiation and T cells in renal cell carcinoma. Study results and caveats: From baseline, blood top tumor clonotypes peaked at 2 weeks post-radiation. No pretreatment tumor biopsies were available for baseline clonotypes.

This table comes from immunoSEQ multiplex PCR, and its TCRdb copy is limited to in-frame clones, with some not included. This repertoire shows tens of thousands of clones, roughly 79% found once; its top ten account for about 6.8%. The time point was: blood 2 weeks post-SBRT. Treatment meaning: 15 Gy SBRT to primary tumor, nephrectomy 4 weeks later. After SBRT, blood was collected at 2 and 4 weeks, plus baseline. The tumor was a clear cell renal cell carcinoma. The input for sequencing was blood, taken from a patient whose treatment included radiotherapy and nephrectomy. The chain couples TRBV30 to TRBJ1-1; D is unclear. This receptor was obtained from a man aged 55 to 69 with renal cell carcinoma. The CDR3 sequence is CAWSAQQNTEAFF. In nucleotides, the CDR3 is TGTGCCTGGAGTGCGCAGCAAAACACTGAAGCTTTCTTT.